A selection of T cell receptor beta chains follows, all from one sample in a study of long-term antiretroviral therapy in people with HIV. Here immunoSEQ multiplex PCR was the method, and the copy in TCRdb shows in-frame clones only, minus some. In the table there are 15,000 to 20,000 clones, roughly nine tenths of which are singletons. The specimen comprised unsorted PBMCs, sampled 0.3 years after starting antiretroviral therapy. Receptors were obtained from a man aged 60 to 75 with HIV. Each CDR3 is given without its conserved first and last residue. The D gene is left open where the match is weak. For some rows the clone size is stated as once, few or many, or as a class when expanded; others skip it.

>NA|10|TRBV7-2|once
ASSSTRETQY
>NA|13|TRBV25-1|NA
ASSENGDPPTEAF
>TRBD2|13|TRBV15|few
ATSRGSGLEETQY
>TRBD1|11|TRBV18|NA
ASSPDRVYGYT
>NA|15|TRBV2|NA
ASRTPLVPSGANVLT
>NA|12|TRBV9|NA
ASSVGSGRETQY
>NA|11|TRBV9|NA
ASSVVGKAEAF
>NA|12|TRBV5-1|NA
ASSLQAREDTQY
>TRBD2|12|TRBV5-1|NA
ASSPAGGRDTQY
>TRBD2|13|TRBV4-1|NA
ASSQAASGVYEQY
>NA|11|TRBV7-9|NA
ASSPQGRGTQY
>NA|13|TRBV19|NA
ASSIGGDNYYEQY
>TRBD1|12|TRBV7-3|NA
ASSLTGEYNEQF
>TRBD1|12|TRBV2|NA
ASSPLTGDQPQH
>TRBD1|16|TRBV15|NA
ATSSDGQDLFPTYEQY
>NA|9|TRBV28|once
ASSFTFGYT
>TRBD1|12|TRBV29-1|NA
SVRADRGVDGYT
>NA|10|TRBV29-1|NA
SVEESRNEQF
>TRBD1|13|TRBV11-2|NA
ASSLGWTGGRGYT
>NA|14|TRBV14|once
ASSVWTSSGSDTQY
>NA|11|TRBV7-6|NA
ASSSVRQETQY
>NA|12|TRBV5-1|NA
ASSVGDTGYGYT
>TRBD1|11|TRBV6-1|NA
ASSGDRGETQY
>TRBD2|13|TRBV5-1|NA
ASSETTSGADTQY